The 28 T cell receptor beta chains presented below share a single source sample, sequenced in a study of Graves' ophthalmopathy and Graves' hyperthyroidism. TCR beta CDR3 regions were amplified from RNA transcripts. Scientists carried out first-round RT-PCR using HTBI primers and then a second-round multiplex PCR. MiXCR, applied by TCRdb to the multiplex PCR reads, yields one record per CDR3 protein. The data show about 590,000 distinct CDR3 sequences, under 45% seen once. Sequenced: peripheral blood or thyroid tissue (not recorded which). The receptors here all came from an adult man with Graves' hyperthyroidism.

This clonotype was seen only a few times. The rearrangement uses TRBV15 and TRBJ2-1; 12 bases line up with TRBD2. CDR3 size: 14 residues. J gave up 8 bases and V 8 bases, and 7 bases lay outside the gene matches. Germline V gives CDR1 LNHNV, CDR2 YYDKDF (reference sequence). The CDR3 DNA reads as TGTGCCACCTGGCTAGCGGGAGGGCCGTATGAGCAGTTCTTC. It specifies CATWLAGGPYEQFF.

The chain uses TRBV11-2 and TRBJ1-5; 7 bases map to TRBD1. The CDR3 totals 17 residues. CDR1 is SGHAT and CDR2 is FQNNGV in the germline V gene. V shed 5 bases and J 7 bases; nucleotides not matched to a gene: 17. CDR3 coding DNA: TGTGCCAGCAGCCGTCGCGTCGTACCAGGGGGTTTACAGCCCCAGCATTTT. Its protein is CASSRRVVPGGLQPQHF. Together with reference TRBV11-2 and TRBJ1-5, the CDR3 gives the full variable domain: EAGVAQSPRYKIIEKRQSVAFWCNPISGHATLYWYQQILGQGPKLLIQFQNNGVVDDSQLPKDRFSAERLKGVDSTLKIQPAKLEDSAVYLCASSRRVVPGGLQPQHFGDGTRLSIL.

In its sample, this clonotype was seen many times. The chain has TRBV7-2 and TRBJ2-7; TRBD2 matches 11 bases. This CDR3 is built from 15 residues. The V segment lost 2 bases and the J segment 3 bases; nucleotides outside the gene matches: 3. CDR1 SGHTA and CDR2 FQGNSA come from the germline V gene. CDR3 coding DNA: TGTGCCAGCAGCTTAACTAGCGGGAGTGGCTACGAGCAGTACTTC. It codes for CASSLTSGSGYEQYF.

This clonotype has ten or more counts. The J gene is TRBJ2-7, the V gene TRBV19, with D possibly matching TRBD1 (6 bases). The CDR3 length is 15 residues. V lost 4 bases, J lost 0 bases, and 13 bases lay in between. CDR1 is LNHDA and CDR2 is SQIVND in the germline V gene (reference sequence). The CDR3 nucleotides read TGTGCCAGTAGTAACCCTGGACAGCCCTCCTACGAGCAGTACTTC. Protein sequence: CASSNPGQPSYEQYF.

This clonotype was seen at least ten times. This chain links TRBV29-1 with TRBJ1-2; perhaps TRBD1 as D (5 bases). V dropped 6 bases and J dropped 4 bases, with 12 bases sitting between them. The germline V gene encodes CDR1 SQVTM and CDR2 ANQGSEA. The CDR3 runs 12 residues. The CDR3 region is CSVVGDSYGYTF. CDR3 DNA sequence: TGCAGCGTAGTGGGGGATTCCTATGGCTACACCTTC. Full variable domain (remainder filled in from reference TRBV29-1 and TRBJ1-2): SAVISQKPSRDICQRGTSLTIQCQVDSQVTMMFWYRQQPGQSLTLIATANQGSEATYESGFVIDKFPISRPNLTFSTLTVSNMSPEDSSIYLCSVVGDSYGYTFGSGTRLTVV.

This clonotype has a count of ten or more. DNA for the CDR3: TGTGCCAGTAGTACCGGGACAGGGCGGGAGGAAAAACTGTTTTTT. Translated, it gives CASSTGTGREEKLFF. V gene TRBV19 combines with J gene TRBJ1-4; the match to TRBD1 covers 9 bases. Unmatched junction bases numbered 8, after V lost 4 bases and J lost 8 bases. There are 15 residues in the CDR3. CDR1 and CDR2 (germline): LNHDA, SQIVND (reference sequence).

In this sample, this clonotype turned up many times. V usage is TRBV20-1 and J usage is TRBJ1-5; possible D gene TRBD1, 5 bases. Trimming removed 6 bases from V and 6 bases from J, with 18 bases in between. This CDR3 spans 14 amino acids. Per germline, CDR1 DFQATT and CDR2 SNEGSKA (reference sequence). In DNA, the CDR3 is TGCAGTGCCGATCCCAATCAGGGAATTCAGCCCCAGCATTTT. It specifies CSADPNQGIQPQHF.

There are many counts of this clonotype. V gene TRBV29-1 combines with J gene TRBJ1-1, with D possibly being TRBD1 (6 bases). This CDR3 has 13 residues. Germline loops: CDR1 SQVTM, CDR2 ANQGSEA. Trimming pared 6 bases from V and 2 bases from J, leaving 13 bases between. CDR3 nucleotide sequence: TGCAGCGTAGGACAGTTCCCCAACACTGAAGCTTTCTTT. Residues: CSVGQFPNTEAFF.

The chain has TRBV20-1 and TRBJ1-1; D might be TRBD1 (6 bases). V gave up 6 bases and J gave up 3 bases, with 14 bases separating them. The CDR3 consists of 13 residues. Germline CDR1 is DFQATT and CDR2 is SNEGSKA (reference sequence). The CDR3 protein is CSAGGRGDTEAFF. The CDR3 nucleotides are TGCAGTGCGGGGGGCAGAGGGGACACTGAAGCTTTCTTT.

V and J are TRBV5-6 and TRBJ2-7; D possibly corresponds to TRBD1 (6 bases). The CDR3 length is 13 residues. Trimming took off 10 bases at V and 0 bases at J, with 14 bases between the two ends. Germline loops: CDR1 SGHDT, CDR2 YYEEEE. In nucleotides, the CDR3 is TGTGCCTGGGGGCAGGCGAGCTCCTACGAGCAGTACTTC. As protein: CAWGQASSYEQYF.

The J gene is TRBJ1-4, the V gene TRBV7-2; TRBD1 matches 9 bases. Trimming removed 5 bases from V and 8 bases from J; junction bases left unmatched: 15. Germline V gene lookup returns CDR1 SGHTA and CDR2 FQGNSA. The CDR3 length is 17 residues. The CDR3, as DNA: TGTGCCAGCAGCCTCGTATCGGGGGACAGGGTTCGAGAAAAACTGTTTTTT. This codes for CASSLVSGDRVREKLFF.

The chain links TRBV19 to TRBJ2-5, with 10 positions matching TRBD1. The CDR3 contains 14 residues. With 6 bases clipped from V and 4 bases from J, the junction kept 5 bases outside the gene matches. The germline V gene has CDR1 LNHDA and CDR2 SQIVND (reference sequence). The CDR3 here is CASSVDRGRETQYF. Here the CDR3 DNA reads TGTGCCAGTAGCGTCGACAGGGGGCGAGAGACCCAGTACTTC.

This clonotype occurred a few times. V usage is TRBV5-1 and J usage is TRBJ2-5, with D perhaps TRBD2 (5 bases). Germline assignment: CDR1 SGHRS and CDR2 YFSETQ. V lost 4 bases and J lost 1, with 11 bases in between. The CDR3 spans 14 residues. The CDR3 loop reads CASSIGISQETQYF. The DNA of the CDR3 is TGCGCCAGCAGCATCGGGATCTCCCAAGAGACCCAGTACTTC.

The chain employs TRBV20-1 and TRBJ2-7; 15 bases align to TRBD2. The germline gives CDR1 DFQATT, CDR2 SNEGSKA (reference sequence). This CDR3 comprises 19 residues. J gave up 0 bases and V 5 bases, and 14 bases lay outside the gene matches. The CDR3 spells CSAPLPGLAGGPDSYEQYF. The CDR3 region has the DNA TGCAGTGCTCCCTTACCGGGACTAGCGGGAGGCCCAGACTCCTACGAGCAGTACTTC.

This clonotype was seen repeatedly, ten times or more. Compared with germline, one end of the junction differs, possibly owing to a read error. The chain links TRBV12-3 or TRBV12-4 to TRBJ1-3, with 7 bases lining up with TRBD1. The CDR3 is 12 amino acids. The CDR3 is CASRGTGNTIYF. CDR3 in DNA: TGTGCTAGCAGGGGGACTGGAAACACCATATATTTT.

With respect to this clonotype: Just one base apart from a much larger clone, this may be a read error. The chain combines TRBV6-5 with TRBJ2-2; D is uncertain. CDR3 length equals 13 residues. The V gene's germline CDR1 is MNHEY and CDR2 SVGAGI. The CDR3 DNA sequence: TGTGCCGGCAGTTTAGGGCTCACCGGGGAGCTGTTTTTT. As protein: CAGSLGLTGELFF.

This clonotype has just a few counts. The genes are TRBV7-2 and TRBJ1-5, with a possible D match to TRBD1 (6 bases). The V gene's germline CDR1 is SGHTA and CDR2 FQGNSA. V was shortened by 5 bases and J by 4 bases, with 27 bases between the two germline ends. The CDR3 has 19 residues. CDR3 sequence reads: CASSPWTAVSREDNQPQHF. The CDR3 DNA reads as TGTGCCAGCAGCCCATGGACAGCGGTTTCACGAGAAGATAATCAGCCCCAGCATTTT.

There are many counts of this clonotype. V is TRBV5-6 and J is TRBJ1-1, with D possibly TRBD1 on 6 matching bases. This CDR3 has 14 residues. Trimming stripped 5 bases from V and 3 bases from J, with 14 bases between. The germline CDR1 and CDR2 sequences are SGHDT and YYEEEE. CDR3 region: CASSSDSSYTEAFF. The CDR3 nucleotides read TGTGCCAGCAGTTCGGACAGCAGTTACACTGAAGCTTTCTTT.

This clonotype was counted at least ten times. This chain connects TRBV24-1 to TRBJ2-7; possible D gene TRBD1, 6 bases. V was pared by 4 bases and J by 2 bases, with 17 bases between. Germline V gives CDR1 KGHDR, CDR2 SFDVKD. The CDR3 covers 16 residues. CDR3 in DNA: TGTGCCACCAGTGACCGGACAGTGTCTTCCCCCTACGAGCAGTACTTC. Its protein is CATSDRTVSSPYEQYF.

This clonotype was observed a single time. V and J are TRBV7-2 and TRBJ2-3, with 10 bases matching TRBD2. CDR1 SGHTA and CDR2 FQGNSA come from the germline V gene. The J segment lost 8 bases and the V segment lost 1 base, leaving 12 bases of the junction unmatched. The CDR3 loop spans 17 amino acids. The CDR3 region is CASSLVSGLAGVVTQYF. CDR3 coding DNA: TGTGCCAGCAGCTTAGTAAGTGGGCTAGCGGGAGTTGTTACGCAGTATTTT. Supplemented by reference TRBV7-2 and TRBJ2-3, the full variable domain reads GAGVSQSPSNKVTEKGKDVELRCDPISGHTALYWYRQSLGQGLEFLIYFQGNSAPDKSGLPSDRFSAERTGGSVSTLTIQRTQQEDSAVYLCASSLVSGLAGVVTQYFGPGTRLTVL.

This clonotype was seen repeatedly, ten times or more. The chain couples TRBV12-3 or TRBV12-4 to TRBJ2-2; D perhaps matches TRBD2 (5 bases). This CDR3 spans 15 amino acids. The V gene lost 7 bases and the J gene lost 6 bases, with 18 bases spanning the gap. In DNA form, the CDR3 reads TGTGCCAGCATCGGGGAAGGGAAGAGGCCCGGGGAGCTGTTTTTT. This sequence encodes CASIGEGKRPGELFF.

The chain links TRBV29-1 to TRBJ2-7; the D gene is possibly TRBD1 (5 bases). V lost 8 bases to trimming and J lost 3 bases, with 11 bases between them. Per germline, CDR1 SQVTM and CDR2 ANQGSEA. This CDR3 spans 11 amino acids. The CDR3 is CSLRTNYEQYF. As DNA, the CDR3 is TGCAGCTTACGGACAAACTACGAGCAGTACTTC.

This clonotype was counted once. This chain uses TRBV9 with TRBJ1-1; 7 bases line up with TRBD1. This CDR3 has 15 amino acids. Germline loops: CDR1 SGDLS, CDR2 YYNGEE. The junction had 9 bases not matched to a gene; V was cut back by 3 bases and J by 4 bases. This chain's CDR3 is CASSATNRGGTEAFF. In DNA form, the CDR3 reads TGTGCCAGCAGCGCCACGAACAGGGGTGGCACTGAAGCTTTCTTT. Combining the CDR3 with reference TRBV9 and TRBJ1-1 gives the whole variable domain DSGVTQTPKHLITATGQRVTLRCSPRSGDLSVYWYQQSLDQGLQFLIQYYNGEERAKGNILERFSAQQFPDLHSELNLSSLELGDSALYFCASSATNRGGTEAFFGQGTRLTVV.

The count of this clonotype is one. A much larger clone is a single base away; this may be a read error. As DNA, the CDR3 is TGCGCCAGCAGCACATGGAACACCCCGGCCCCACCCCTCCACTTT. It is translated as CASSTWNTPAPPLHF. This rearrangement joins TRBV5-1 to TRBJ1-6; D ambiguous. Germline-derived CDR1 and CDR2 are SGHRS and YFSETQ. Trimming pared 4 bases from V and 11 bases from J, leaving 19 bases between. This CDR3 spans 15 amino acids. The whole variable domain, filled in from reference TRBV5-1 and TRBJ1-6, reads KAGVTQTPRYLIKTRGQQVTLSCSPISGHRSVSWYQQTPGQGLQFLFEYFSETQRNKGNFPGRFSGRQFSNSRSEMNVSTLELGDSALYLCASSTWNTPAPPLHFGNGTRLTVT.

This clonotype has ten or more counts. The rearrangement links TRBV3-1 to TRBJ2-7; tentatively, D is TRBD2 (6 bases). Trimming shortened V by 4 bases and J by 12 bases, and 19 bases separated the two germline ends. This CDR3 region has 13 residues. CDR1 and CDR2 from the germline V gene are LGHDT and YNNKEL (reference sequence). CDR3 bases: TGTGCCAGCAGCCGATGGGGAGGAGACAATCTGTACTTC. Translating it yields CASSRWGGDNLYF.

The count of this clonotype is one. CDR3 bases: TGCAGCGTTTTTGGGACAGGGCAGTACTTC. Translated, it gives CSVFGTGQYF. The chain uses TRBV29-1 and TRBJ2-7; 8 bases match TRBD1. The CDR3 totals 10 residues. V shed 5 bases and J 9 bases; nucleotides not matched to a gene: 3. Germline CDR1 SQVTM, CDR2 ANQGSEA.

This chain joins TRBV7-6 and TRBJ2-6; D possibly matches TRBD1 or TRBD2 (6 bases each). The V end was cut by 4 bases, the J end by 0 bases, with 10 bases between. The length of the CDR3 is 16 residues. Germline CDR1 SGHVS, CDR2 FNYEAQ. CDR3 amino acids: CASSSRGGSGANVLTF. Here the CDR3 DNA reads TGTGCCAGCAGCTCCAGGGGAGGCTCTGGGGCCAACGTCCTGACTTTC.

This clonotype was picked up a small number of times. The rearrangement uses TRBV11-3 and TRBJ1-2, with TRBD1 matching 7 bases. V was clipped by 6 bases and J by 4 bases; unmatched bases: 17. Germline CDR1 reads SGHNT; CDR2 reads YENEEA. The CDR3 is 17 amino acids. CDR3 DNA: TGTGCCAGCAGTCCCTTACCGGGACAGTTTAAAATCTATGGCTACACCTTC. It yields the protein CASSPLPGQFKIYGYTF.